These 30 T cell receptor beta chains came from one sample sequenced in a study of blood T cell repertoires in COVID-19. TCRdb's table, derived via immunoSEQ multiplex PCR, lists solely in-frame clones and lacks some. Of tens of thousands of clones listed, 86% were seen once; the top ten hold 1.3%. Sequencing input: peripheral blood. These receptors all stem from a woman of 80 years or more with acute or convalescent COVID-19.

This chain uses TRBV12-5 with TRBJ1-2; a weak D match, TRBD1 (6 bases). The V and J ends lost 5 bases and 7 bases respectively, with 23 bases between them. CDR3 length equals 16 residues. Germline-derived CDR1 and CDR2 are LGHNT and FRNRAP. CDR3 sequence (DNA): TGTGCTAGTGGTGGCATACCAGGGGTTAGTATCATTGGCTACACCTTC. Encoded protein: CASGGIPGVSIIGYTF.

V and J are TRBV3-1 (or the pseudogene TRBV3-2) and TRBJ1-3; 9 bases fit TRBD1. The V gene end was trimmed by 3 bases and the J gene end by 8 bases; junction bases not matched to a gene: 8. The germline V gene has CDR1 LGHDT and CDR2 YNNKEL (reference sequence). The CDR3 is 15 amino acids. The DNA of the CDR3 is TGTGCCAGCAGCCATCGGGACAGGGCTAGATACACCATATATTTT. It translates to CASSHRDRARYTIYF.

Many counts were recorded for this clone. J is TRBJ2-2 and V is TRBV2, with 7 bases identical to TRBD1. The junction had 4 bases not matched to a gene; V was cut back by 6 bases and J by 0 bases. The CDR3 consists of 15 residues. CDR1 is SNHLY, CDR2 FYNNEI, per germline. Here the CDR3 reads CASRADRANTGELFF. CDR3 sequence (DNA): TGTGCCAGCAGGGCCGACAGGGCGAACACCGGGGAGCTGTTTTTT.

This chain uses TRBV28 with TRBJ1-2, with 8 positions matching TRBD1. Germline V lookup: CDR1 MDHEN, CDR2 SYDVKM. This CDR3 region has 14 residues. Germline trimming cut 6 bases from V and 5 bases from J; bases unmatched to any gene: 8. The CDR3 loop is CASRRTGWGYGYTF. The CDR3 DNA sequence: TGTGCCAGCAGGAGGACAGGGTGGGGTTATGGCTACACCTTC.

The V gene is TRBV11-2, the J gene TRBJ1-4; possible D gene TRBD1, 6 bases. Germline CDR1 is SGHAT and CDR2 is FQNNGV. V was trimmed by 4 bases and J by 7 bases, leaving 13 bases between them. The CDR3 extends over 14 amino acids. The CDR3 DNA reads TGTGCCAGCAGCTACACAGGGAGGGGTGAAAAACTGTTTTTT. Translation: CASSYTGRGEKLFF.

The J gene is TRBJ2-7, the V gene TRBV2, with TRBD1 as a possible D gene (5 bases). Trimming removed 3 bases from V and 0 bases from J, with 15 bases in between. The germline V gene encodes CDR1 SNHLY and CDR2 FYNNEI. The CDR3 consists of 16 residues. CDR3: CASSDSGHPNSYEQYF. DNA of the CDR3: TGTGCCAGCAGTGACTCCGGACACCCGAACTCCTACGAGCAGTACTTC.

The chain recombines TRBV19 with TRBJ2-7; D call uncertain. Deletions cut 6 bases from V and 2 bases from J, with 14 bases between. CDR3 length equals 14 residues. CDR1 is LNHDA and CDR2 is SQIVND in the germline V gene (reference sequence). The CDR3 loop reads CASRSRVTPYEQYF. The CDR3 region has the DNA TGTGCCAGTAGATCTCGGGTAACGCCCTACGAGCAGTACTTC.

This chain uses TRBV23-1 with TRBJ2-1, with 8 bases identical to TRBD2. TRBV23-1 is placed among ORFs of uncertain function. The CDR3 loop spans 14 amino acids. The ends lost 3 bases at V and 8 bases at J; junction bases unmatched: 6. CDR3 DNA: TGCGCCAGCAGTCACCCGGGGACTAGTGATGAGCAGTTCTTC. It yields the protein CASSHPGTSDEQFF.

This chain joins TRBV5-1 and TRBJ2-5; TRBD1 matches 8 bases. The CDR3 has 16 residues. Germline V CDR1 and CDR2: SGHRS, YFSETQ. V was pared by 0 bases and J by 5 bases, with 9 bases of the junction left unmatched. The CDR3, as DNA: TGCGCCAGCAGCTTGGATGGACAGGGTACAGGGGAGACCCAGTACTTC. It encodes CASSLDGQGTGETQYF.

V is TRBV10-1 and J is TRBJ2-2, with 8 bases that match TRBD1. This CDR3 contains 17 residues. Germline V gene sequence: CDR1 WNHNN, CDR2 SYGVQD (reference sequence). V gave up 6 bases and J gave up 8 bases; unmatched junction bases: 17. CDR3 in amino acids: CASSRSDGTGWTGELFF. The CDR3 nucleotides read TGCGCCAGCAGCAGAAGTGACGGGACAGGATGGACGGGGGAGCTGTTTTTT.

The chain recombines TRBV9 with TRBJ2-1; D unresolved. CDR3 length: 16 residues. Looked up from germline, CDR1 is SGDLS and CDR2 is YYNGEE. Trimming removed 0 bases at V and 9 bases at J, with 19 bases between. CDR3 sequence reads: CASSVESMVGRSEQFF. The CDR3 region has the DNA TGTGCCAGCAGCGTAGAAAGTATGGTTGGCCGAAGTGAGCAGTTCTTC.

This sequence joins TRBV2 and TRBJ2-6; no firm D call. The CDR3 loop spans 15 amino acids. V was cut by 6 bases and J by 4 bases, with 13 bases left in between. Germline V gives CDR1 SNHLY, CDR2 FYNNEI. The CDR3 coding sequence is TGTGCCAGCAGACGCGAACGGGTGGGGGCCAACGTCCTGACTTTC. It is translated as CASRRERVGANVLTF.

V gene TRBV6-5 combines with J gene TRBJ1-6; D is perhaps TRBD1 (5 bases). V was cut by 7 bases and J by 10 bases, with 17 bases left in between. The CDR3 consists of 14 residues. Germline CDR1 and CDR2: MNHEY and SVGAGI. The CDR3 here is CASKAGTDGSPLHF. CDR3 in DNA: TGTGCCAGCAAAGCCGGGACTGACGGGTCACCCCTCCACTTT.

This chain links TRBV6-5 with TRBJ1-2; 9 bases agree with TRBD1. Germline V lookup: CDR1 MNHEY, CDR2 SVGAGI. The CDR3 length is 13 residues. V shed 11 bases, J shed 8 bases, and the junction held 12 bases outside the gene matches. This CDR3 is CAGTGSGAYGYTF. CDR3 DNA: TGTGCCGGGACAGGGTCGGGGGCCTACGGCTACACCTTC.

The chain combines TRBV19 with TRBJ1-5, with 9 bases that match TRBD1. This CDR3 is 14 amino acids long. V shed 6 bases and J 4 bases; nucleotides not matched to a gene: 4. CDR1 and CDR2 from the germline V gene are LNHDA and SQIVND (reference sequence). CDR3 DNA sequence: TGTGCCAGTAGCCAGACAGGGGGAAATCAGCCCCAGCATTTT. Translation gives CASSQTGGNQPQHF.

This rearrangement joins TRBV10-3 to TRBJ2-7, with D possibly being TRBD1 (5 bases). CDR3 length: 16 amino acids. V lost 3 bases to trimming and J lost 0 bases, with 15 bases between them. From germline, CDR1 is ENHRY and CDR2 SYGVKD. Written as DNA, the CDR3 is TGTGCCATCAGTGACAGCCGACAGAGCCGCTCCTACGAGCAGTACTTC. Amino acids: CAISDSRQSRSYEQYF.

Only one count was recorded for this clone. The chain employs TRBV4-2 and TRBJ2-3; 13 bases align to TRBD2. The CDR3 runs 16 residues. The germline CDR1 and CDR2 sequences are LGHNA and YNFKEQ. J was trimmed by 5 bases and V by 4 bases; bases with no gene match: 6. CDR3 sequence (DNA): TGTGCCAGCAGCCCCGCACTAGCGGGAGGGGGAGATACGCAGTATTTT. Amino acids: CASSPALAGGGDTQYF.

The chain has TRBV10-2 and TRBJ1-3, with D possibly being TRBD1 (5 bases). Germline CDR1 WSHSY, CDR2 SAAADI. CDR3 size: 16 residues. Trimming removed 6 bases from V and 3 bases from J, with 18 bases in between. The CDR3 DNA reads TGCGCCAGCAGCATAAGTACCGGGACTGGTGGAAACACCATATATTTT. This gives the protein CASSISTGTGGNTIYF.

The rearrangement joins TRBV24-1 to TRBJ1-6; TRBD1 might be the D (6 bases). CDR1 and CDR2 (germline): KGHDR, SFDVKD. This CDR3 region has 15 residues. V was cut by 1 base and J by 12 bases, with 15 bases left in between. The CDR3 protein is CATSDFSGTSRPLHF. CDR3 DNA: TGTGCCACCAGTGATTTTTCCGGGACATCGAGACCCCTCCACTTT.

The gene calls are TRBV6-5 and TRBJ1-2; TRBD1 matches 8 bases. The CDR3 covers 13 residues. Germline trimming cut 6 bases from V and 7 bases from J; bases unmatched to any gene: 7. The germline V gene has CDR1 MNHEY and CDR2 SVGAGI. CDR3 in amino acids: CASRVATGVGYTF. CDR3 nucleotide sequence: TGTGCCAGCAGAGTAGCGACAGGGGTTGGCTACACCTTC.

This clone has just a few counts. This chain joins TRBV12-3 or TRBV12-4 and TRBJ1-2, with D maybe TRBD1 (5 bases). The V end lost 3 bases, the J end lost 4 bases, and 9 bases lay between the germline ends. The CDR3 covers 13 residues. This CDR3 is CASSLEGSYGYTF. The DNA for the CDR3 is TGTGCCAGCAGTTTGGAGGGGTCCTATGGCTACACCTTC.

This clone was counted a few times. CDR3 amino acids: CASSKPGQGTIEQYF. DNA for the CDR3: TGTGCCAGCAGCAAACCGGGACAGGGAACGATCGAGCAGTACTTC. The chain has TRBV7-2 and TRBJ2-7; 9 bases align to TRBD1. The CDR3 runs to 15 residues. The junction had 11 bases not matched to a gene; V was cut back by 5 bases and J by 6 bases. The germline V gene encodes CDR1 SGHTA and CDR2 FQGNSA.

The chain links TRBV7-9 to TRBJ2-2, with D possibly matching TRBD2 (6 bases). CDR1 SEHNR and CDR2 FQNEAQ come from the germline V gene (reference sequence). Deletions cut 5 bases from V and 0 bases from J, with 10 bases between. The CDR3 is 15 amino acids. In DNA, the CDR3 is TGTGCCAGCAGCAAACTAGCTTCGAACACCGGGGAGCTGTTTTTT. This translates into CASSKLASNTGELFF.

Only a few counts were recorded for this clone. The rearrangement links TRBV7-6 to TRBJ2-7, with D uncertain. The CDR3 is 13 amino acids. The V gene lost 5 bases and the J gene lost 5 bases, with 13 bases spanning the gap. Germline V gene sequence: CDR1 SGHVS, CDR2 FNYEAQ. The CDR3 bases are TGTGCCAGCAGCCATTTAATGGCCCACGAGCAGTACTTC. This encodes CASSHLMAHEQYF.

V gene TRBV11-3 combines with J gene TRBJ2-2; 10 bases are shared with TRBD1. The germline V gene encodes CDR1 SGHNT and CDR2 YENEEA. The CDR3 length is 16 residues. J lost 2 bases, V lost 5 bases, and 5 bases had no gene match. DNA of the CDR3: TGTGCCAGCAGCCCAGGGACAGGGGACAACACCGGGGAGCTGTTTTTT. Its protein product is CASSPGTGDNTGELFF.

The V call is TRBV6-1, the J call TRBJ1-2; 8 bases agree with TRBD1. The CDR3 has 15 amino acids. Losses at the gene ends were 1 base for V and 1 base for J; bases not matched to a gene: 2. The germline V gene encodes CDR1 MNHNS and CDR2 SASEGT. In DNA form, the CDR3 reads TGTGCCAGCAGTGAAGAGACAGGGGTTAACTATGGCTACACCTTC. Protein: CASSEETGVNYGYTF.

The chain uses TRBV6-6 and TRBJ2-7, with 9 bases identical to TRBD1. CDR3 length equals 14 residues. Trimming cost V 6 bases and J 4 bases; bases outside gene matches: 7. Germline CDR1 and CDR2: MNHNY and SVGAGI (reference sequence). CDR3 protein: CASREDRGLYEQYF. The CDR3 DNA is TGTGCCAGCAGAGAGGACAGGGGACTTTACGAGCAGTACTTC.

The sample holds a few counts of this clone. CDR3 DNA sequence: TGTGCCAGCAGTTGGGCAGGGCGTTCGGTTAGCACAGATACGCAGTATTTT. Residues: CASSWAGRSVSTDTQYF. V is TRBV6-2 or TRBV6-3 and J is TRBJ2-3; maybe TRBD1 (5 bases). Trimming took 4 bases from V and 0 from J, leaving 17 bases between them. The CDR3 is made up of 17 amino acids. CDR1 MNHEY and CDR2 SVGEGT come from the germline V gene.

The rearrangement joins TRBV9 to TRBJ1-1, with unresolved D. CDR1 and CDR2 from the germline V gene are SGDLS and YYNGEE. Trimming cost V 0 bases and J 0 bases, with 3 bases left between them. The CDR3 sequence is 13 residues long. In nucleotides, the CDR3 is TGTGCCAGCAGCGTAGCAGTGAACACTGAAGCTTTCTTT. Protein product: CASSVAVNTEAFF. The full variable domain, rest sourced from reference TRBV9 and TRBJ1-1, is DSGVTQTPKHLITATGQRVTLRCSPRSGDLSVYWYQQSLDQGLQFLIQYYNGEERAKGNILERFSAQQFPDLHSELNLSSLELGDSALYFCASSVAVNTEAFFGQGTRLTVV.

This chain uses TRBV19 with TRBJ2-7; D is uncertain. Trimming cost V 2 bases and J 2 bases, with 16 bases left between them. The CDR3 totals 16 residues. Germline values: CDR1 LNHDA, CDR2 SQIVND (reference sequence). CDR3 residues: CASSIWSATRPYEQYF. The CDR3 DNA reads TGTGCCAGTAGTATATGGTCCGCGACTCGTCCCTACGAGCAGTACTTC.